This is a list of T cell receptor beta chains from one sample in a study of vaccination effects on CD4 cells after COVID-19. Data came from immunoSEQ multiplex PCR; TCRdb stores just in-frame clones and leaves some out. The sample includes tens of thousands of clones, approximately 72% of them seen just once. These receptors' targets are unknown. Specimen: CD4+ T cells from PBMCs cultured with HCoV-OC43 spike peptides, collected before COVID-19 vaccination. The receptor set was obtained from a human donor who received a COVID-19 vaccine. CDR3s leave out the opening cysteine and the closing phenylalanine or tryptophan. The D gene is left open where the match is weak. Size tells how often a clone was seen (once, few, many) or the class of an expanded clone, and some rows leave it out.

CDR3 length: 14
V gene: TRBV5-1
clone size: NA
J gene: TRBJ1-6
D gene: NA
CDR3 protein: ASSPTAGGSNSPLH

CDR3 length: 12
V gene: TRBV7-8
clone size: NA
J gene: TRBJ1-5
D gene: NA
CDR3 protein: ASSLFGVGQPQH

CDR3 length: 13
V gene: TRBV6-6
clone size: NA
J gene: TRBJ2-2
D gene: TRBD2
CDR3 protein: ASSPIAGGPGELF

CDR3 length: 11
V gene: TRBV30
clone size: NA
J gene: TRBJ2-4
D gene: TRBD1
CDR3 protein: AWSVRSGTGTY

CDR3 length: 12
V gene: TRBV25-1
clone size: NA
J gene: TRBJ1-5
D gene: NA
CDR3 protein: ASSERGWNQPQH

CDR3 length: 12
V gene: TRBV5-6
clone size: NA
J gene: TRBJ1-1
D gene: NA
CDR3 protein: ASSWGRGGTEAF

CDR3 length: 12
V gene: TRBV15
clone size: NA
J gene: TRBJ1-5
D gene: NA
CDR3 protein: ATSRDNINQPQH

CDR3 length: 13
V gene: TRBV7-2
clone size: NA
J gene: TRBJ1-4
D gene: NA
CDR3 protein: ASSLATGGSEKLF

CDR3 length: 15
V gene: TRBV24-1
clone size: NA
J gene: TRBJ2-1
D gene: NA
CDR3 protein: ATSDSGGRSSYNEQF

CDR3 length: 13
V gene: TRBV9
clone size: once
J gene: TRBJ2-6
D gene: NA
CDR3 protein: ASSATPSGANVLT

CDR3 length: 12
V gene: TRBV9
clone size: few
J gene: TRBJ2-2
D gene: NA
CDR3 protein: ASRPGANTGELF

CDR3 length: 13
V gene: TRBV7-2
clone size: NA
J gene: TRBJ1-5
D gene: TRBD1
CDR3 protein: ASSLSQGSNQPQH

CDR3 length: 13
V gene: TRBV19
clone size: NA
J gene: TRBJ1-4
D gene: NA
CDR3 protein: ASSILRATNEKLF

CDR3 length: 14
V gene: TRBV3-1/TRBV3-2
clone size: NA
J gene: TRBJ2-2
D gene: TRBD2
CDR3 protein: ASSQAELAGTGELF

CDR3 length: 10
V gene: TRBV19
clone size: few
J gene: TRBJ2-2
D gene: NA
CDR3 protein: ASTSYDRPLF

CDR3 length: 14
V gene: TRBV5-1
clone size: few
J gene: TRBJ2-3
D gene: NA
CDR3 protein: ASSAGWGSSTDTQY